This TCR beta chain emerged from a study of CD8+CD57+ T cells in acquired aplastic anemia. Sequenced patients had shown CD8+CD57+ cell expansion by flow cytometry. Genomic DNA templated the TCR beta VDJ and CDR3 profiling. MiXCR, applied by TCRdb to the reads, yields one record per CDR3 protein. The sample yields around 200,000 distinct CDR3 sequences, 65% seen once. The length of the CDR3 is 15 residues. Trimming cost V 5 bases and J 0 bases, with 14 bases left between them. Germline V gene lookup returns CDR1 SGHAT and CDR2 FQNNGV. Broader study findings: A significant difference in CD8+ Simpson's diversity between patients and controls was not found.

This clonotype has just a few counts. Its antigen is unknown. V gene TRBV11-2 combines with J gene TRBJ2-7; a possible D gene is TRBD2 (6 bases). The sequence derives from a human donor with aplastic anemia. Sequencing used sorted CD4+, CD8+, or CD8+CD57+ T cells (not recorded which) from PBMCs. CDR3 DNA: TGTGCCAGCAGCATGGGGGGACTTAACTCCTACGAGCAGTACTTC. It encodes CASSMGGLNSYEQYF.